These 18 T cell receptor beta chains were all obtained from the same sample, sequenced in a study of CD8+CD57+ T cells in acquired aplastic anemia. Both TCR beta VDJ combination and CDR3 sequence profiling were carried out. Genomic DNA was the template for this profiling. TCRdb used MiXCR to reprocess the reads, holding one entry per CDR3 protein. The data contain 150,000 to 180,000 distinct CDR3 sequences, 52% of them seen just once; the ten biggest clones take up approximately 12%. The patients chosen for sequencing had shown expansion of CD8+CD57+ cells (detected by flow cytometry). The specimen was sorted CD4+, CD8+, or CD8+CD57+ T cells (not recorded which) from PBMCs. These receptors all stem from a human donor with aplastic anemia.

The V call is TRBV2, the J call TRBJ2-7, with no clear D. Germline CDR1 SNHLY, CDR2 FYNNEI. Trimming left V 7 bases short and J 0 bases short, with 10 bases between. CDR3 size: 13 residues. In nucleotides, the CDR3 is TGTGCCAGCACCGCTGCGACCTCCTACGAGCAGTACTTC. Translating gives CASTAATSYEQYF.

This chain links TRBV24-1 with TRBJ2-3; D is tentatively TRBD1 or TRBD2 (5 bases each). The CDR3 runs 16 residues. Germline V lookup: CDR1 KGHDR, CDR2 SFDVKD. Trimming left V 3 bases short and J 2 bases short, with 14 bases between. CDR3 in DNA: TGTGCCACCAGTGATCCCGGGGCGCAAGACACAGATACGCAGTATTTT. Translated, it gives CATSDPGAQDTDTQYF.

CDR3 coding DNA: TGTGCCAGCAGTTCCGGGTCCCGGGTGTCGGAGCAGTTCTTC. This sequence encodes CASSSGSRVSEQFF. The chain joins TRBV2 to TRBJ2-1; no definite D call. V shed 5 bases and J shed 10 bases, with 18 bases lying between them. This CDR3 region has 14 residues. CDR1 is SNHLY, CDR2 FYNNEI, per germline. Drawing the rest from reference TRBV2 and TRBJ2-1, the complete variable domain is EPEVTQTPSHQVTQMGQEVILRCVPISNHLYFYWYRQILGQKVEFLVSFYNNEISEKSEIFDDQFSVERPDGSNFTLKIRSTKLEDSAMYFCASSSGSRVSEQFFGPGTRLTVL.

This clonotype came up once. The rearrangement links TRBV15 to TRBJ2-1; possibly TRBD2 for D (5 bases). Between the trimmed V and J ends, which lost 3 bases and 1 base, there was a span of 10 bases. The V gene's germline CDR1 is LNHNV and CDR2 YYDKDF (reference sequence). The CDR3 extends over 15 amino acids. This chain's CDR3 is CATSSWTGSYNEQFF. The CDR3, as DNA: TGTGCCACCAGCAGTTGGACGGGATCCTACAATGAGCAGTTCTTC. Combining the CDR3 with reference TRBV15 and TRBJ2-1 gives the whole variable domain DAMVIQNPRYQVTQFGKPVTLSCSQTLNHNVMYWYQQKSSQAPKLLFHYYDKDFNNEADTPDNFQSRRPNTSFCFLDIRSPGLGDTAMYLCATSSWTGSYNEQFFGPGTRLTVL.

This sequence joins TRBV10-3 and TRBJ1-1; D remains ambiguous. V lost 3 bases to trimming and J lost 0 bases, with 8 bases between them. The CDR3 runs to 14 residues. Germline CDR1 and CDR2: ENHRY and SYGVKD. This CDR3 is CAISDNSLNTEAFF. The CDR3 nucleotides read TGTGCCATCAGTGACAACTCCCTGAACACTGAAGCTTTCTTT.

V usage is TRBV25-1 and J usage is TRBJ2-5; no reliable D call. In germline, CDR1 is MGHDK, CDR2 SYGVNS. V shed 3 bases and J shed 2 bases, with 10 bases lying between them. CDR3 length: 14 residues. Here the CDR3 reads CASSDGLTQETQYF. The CDR3 DNA sequence: TGTGCCAGCAGTGATGGGCTGACACAAGAGACCCAGTACTTC.

The chain is built from TRBV24-1 and TRBJ1-1, with a tentative D call TRBD1 (6 bases). Germline V gene sequence: CDR1 KGHDR, CDR2 SFDVKD. The CDR3 consists of 12 residues. The V gene lost 3 bases and the J gene lost 7 bases, with 8 bases spanning the gap. The chain's CDR3 is CATSDETGEAFF. In DNA, the CDR3 is TGTGCCACCAGTGATGAGACAGGTGAAGCTTTCTTT.

This clonotype was counted at least ten times. The chain joins TRBV5-6 to TRBJ2-1; D may be TRBD2 (7 bases). V dropped 5 bases and J dropped 12 bases, with 15 bases sitting between them. This CDR3 has 12 residues. Germline assignment: CDR1 SGHDT and CDR2 YYEEEE. The CDR3 spells CASRGTGGRQFF. DNA for the CDR3: TGTGCCAGCAGGGGAACGGGGGGCAGGCAGTTCTTC.

This clonotype showed up just once. The gene calls are TRBV7-8 and TRBJ1-5; 9 bases map to TRBD1. This CDR3 spans 15 amino acids. Germline V gives CDR1 SGHVS, CDR2 FQNEAQ. V lost 5 bases to trimming and J lost 3 bases; unmatched junction nucleotides: 5. The CDR3 DNA is TGTGCCAGCAGCGGCCGGACAGGGGACAATCAGCCCCAGCATTTT. As protein: CASSGRTGDNQPQHF.

With respect to this clonotype: A much larger clone differs from this one at a single base, so this may be a read error. The V and J genes are TRBV20-1 and TRBJ2-7; D gene uncertain. Germline V gene lookup returns CDR1 DFQATT and CDR2 SNEGSKA (reference sequence). The CDR3 loop spans 13 amino acids. V shed 6 bases and J shed 2 bases, with 14 bases lying between them. CDR3 loop: CSARRRIPYEQYF. CDR3 DNA sequence: TGCAGTGCCAGACGACGGATTCCCTACGAGCAGTACTTC.

The chain is built from TRBV10-3 and TRBJ2-1; 7 positions match TRBD1. Germline values: CDR1 ENHRY, CDR2 SYGVKD. V dropped 9 bases and J dropped 0; count of bases not matched to a gene: 11. CDR3 length: 16 amino acids. This CDR3 is CAMPLRGRSSYNEQFF. The CDR3 DNA reads TGTGCCATGCCCTTGAGGGGGCGAAGCTCCTACAATGAGCAGTTCTTC.

This CDR3 is CATSRGEVVDGYTF. As DNA, the CDR3 is TGTGCCACCAGCAGAGGGGAAGTAGTGGATGGCTACACCTTC. The chain combines TRBV15 with TRBJ1-2; no clear D. The CDR3 extends over 14 amino acids. Trimming took 1 base from V and 6 from J, leaving 12 bases between them. CDR1 is LNHNV, CDR2 YYDKDF, per germline (reference sequence).

Note on this clonotype: This may be a read error, as it is one base from a much larger clone. The chain joins TRBV3-1 to TRBJ2-7; D remains unclear. The CDR3 covers 14 residues. CDR1 is LGHDT and CDR2 is YNNKEL in the germline V gene (reference sequence). With 4 bases removed from V and 6 bases from J, the gap between germline ends came to 16 bases. The CDR3 here is CASSPSFNLGEQYF. CDR3 nucleotides: TGTGCCAGCAGCCCAAGCTTTAACCTAGGCGAGCAGTACTTC.

V gene TRBV11-2 combines with J gene TRBJ2-1, with D perhaps TRBD2 (7 bases). The germline V gene has CDR1 SGHAT and CDR2 FQNNGV. Trimming took 4 bases from V and 9 from J, leaving 25 bases between them. The CDR3 consists of 17 residues. DNA for the CDR3: TGTGCCAGCAGCTCTAGGGGGGGATCAACCAAGGTGGGTGAGCAGTTCTTC. Amino acids: CASSSRGGSTKVGEQFF.

J is TRBJ2-2 and V is TRBV12-3 or TRBV12-4; 10 positions match TRBD2. V lost 5 bases, J lost 12 bases, and 6 bases stayed unmatched. The CDR3 is 13 residues long. CDR3 nucleotides: TGTGCCAGCAGTGAAAGCGGGAGGGCCAAGCTGTTTTTT. Protein product: CASSESGRAKLFF.

The chain combines TRBV7-2 with TRBJ2-7; the D is unclear. V was cut by 3 bases and J by 2 bases, with 11 bases left in between. CDR1 SGHTA and CDR2 FQGNSA come from the germline V gene. This CDR3 has 14 residues. CDR3 DNA sequence: TGTGCCAGCAGCTTGCAAGGGCGCGCCTACGAGCAGTACTTC. Its protein is CASSLQGRAYEQYF. The entire variable domain, with the rest obtained from reference TRBV7-2 and TRBJ2-7, is as follows: GAGVSQSPSNKVTEKGKDVELRCDPISGHTALYWYRQSLGQGLEFLIYFQGNSAPDKSGLPSDRFSAERTGGSVSTLTIQRTQQEDSAVYLCASSLQGRAYEQYFGPGTRLTVT.

This clonotype was seen ten or more times. The V call is TRBV29-1, the J call TRBJ2-7; D tentatively reads TRBD1 or TRBD2 (5 bases each). The V end was cut by 1 base, the J end by 3 bases, with 10 bases between. This CDR3 spans 13 amino acids. Germline CDR1 is SQVTM and CDR2 is ANQGSEA. For the CDR3, the DNA is TGCAGCGTTGAAGGAGGGGAAGTCTACGAGCAGTACTTC. This gives the protein CSVEGGEVYEQYF.

The V call is TRBV2, the J call TRBJ2-5; 9 nucleotides agree with TRBD1. Per the germline V gene, CDR1 is SNHLY and CDR2 is FYNNEI. The CDR3 covers 15 residues. V gave up 6 bases and J gave up 1 base; unmatched junction bases: 6. The CDR3 reads CASRAGTGIQETQYF. The CDR3 region has the DNA TGTGCCAGCAGGGCCGGGACAGGGATCCAAGAGACCCAGTACTTC.